Listed below are T cell receptor beta chains from one sample, sequenced in a study of blood T cell repertoires in COVID-19. Profiling relied on immunoSEQ multiplex PCR, and the TCRdb table lists in-frame clones only, not all of them. The repertoire holds about 45,000 clones, 70% to 90% seen once, with around 9.8% in the top ten. Sequencing input: peripheral blood. The source of these receptors is a human donor in a cohort sampled during active COVID-19. The CDR3 runs from the conserved cysteine through the conserved F or W. D genes are given only for firm matches. Expanded clones get a size class; other rows say once, few or many, or leave the size out.

clone_size: NA; d_call: NA; j_call: TRBJ1-1; v_call: TRBV7-9; cdr3_nt: TGTGCCAGTGGGATGATCGACAGCACTGAAGCTTTCTTT; cdr3_aa: CASGMIDSTEAFF
clone_size: NA; d_call: TRBD1; j_call: TRBJ2-2; v_call: TRBV4-1; cdr3_nt: TGCGCCAGCAGCCAGGATGGGACAGGGGGTAGCGGGGAGCTGTTTTTT; cdr3_aa: CASSQDGTGGSGELFF
clone_size: NA; d_call: NA; j_call: TRBJ2-2; v_call: TRBV7-6; cdr3_nt: TGTGCCAGCAGTTTCGGGGGCACCGGGGAGCTGTTTTTT; cdr3_aa: CASSFGGTGELFF
clone_size: few; d_call: TRBD2; j_call: TRBJ2-3; v_call: TRBV12-5; cdr3_nt: TGTGCTAGTGGAACGGGACTAGCGGGGGGGTATACAGATACGCAGTATTTT; cdr3_aa: CASGTGLAGGYTDTQYF
clone_size: NA; d_call: NA; j_call: TRBJ2-7; v_call: TRBV2; cdr3_nt: TGTGCCAGCAGTGAAGCCATCGGCAGACTCTACGAGCAGTACTTC; cdr3_aa: CASSEAIGRLYEQYF
clone_size: NA; d_call: TRBD1; j_call: TRBJ1-2; v_call: TRBV19; cdr3_nt: TGTGCCAGTAGTGAGGGACAGGAGCAACCCTATGGCTACACCTTC; cdr3_aa: CASSEGQEQPYGYTF
clone_size: NA; d_call: TRBD2; j_call: TRBJ2-5; v_call: TRBV30; cdr3_nt: TGTGCCTGGAGTGTACTGAGGGAGGGGGAGACCCAGTACTTC; cdr3_aa: CAWSVLREGETQYF
clone_size: NA; d_call: NA; j_call: TRBJ2-1; v_call: TRBV20-1; cdr3_nt: TGCAGTGCTAGTATCAGTCAGGTTGAGCAGTTCTTC; cdr3_aa: CSASISQVEQFF
clone_size: NA; d_call: TRBD2; j_call: TRBJ2-3; v_call: TRBV4-2; cdr3_nt: TGTGCCAGCAGCCAAGATGCGGGGGGGCCAGATACGCAGTATTTT; cdr3_aa: CASSQDAGGPDTQYF
clone_size: large; d_call: NA; j_call: TRBJ2-7; v_call: TRBV5-1; cdr3_nt: TGCGCCAGCAGCTTGCGGCCGACAATCTACGAGCAGTACTTC; cdr3_aa: CASSLRPTIYEQYF
clone_size: NA; d_call: TRBD1; j_call: TRBJ2-3; v_call: TRBV4-3; cdr3_nt: TGCGCCAGCAGCCGCTCCGGGACAGGCCCCACAGATACGCAGTATTTT; cdr3_aa: CASSRSGTGPTDTQYF
clone_size: NA; d_call: NA; j_call: TRBJ1-2; v_call: TRBV11-3; cdr3_nt: TGTGCCAGCAGCGGCAGTGGGCAGGGAAGCTACACCTTC; cdr3_aa: CASSGSGQGSYTF
clone_size: NA; d_call: TRBD2; j_call: TRBJ2-2; v_call: TRBV15; cdr3_nt: TGTGCCACCAGCAGGGCTTCAGCGGGGCCGGACGGGGAGCTGTTTTTT; cdr3_aa: CATSRASAGPDGELFF
clone_size: NA; d_call: TRBD1; j_call: TRBJ1-5; v_call: TRBV6-5; cdr3_nt: TGTGCCAGCAGCAAGGGGGCAGGGACAGGTCAGCCCCAGCATTTT; cdr3_aa: CASSKGAGTGQPQHF
clone_size: NA; d_call: NA; j_call: TRBJ2-7; v_call: TRBV2; cdr3_nt: TGTGCCAGCGGAGAGCCAGGGGTCGAGCAGTACTTC; cdr3_aa: CASGEPGVEQYF
clone_size: once; d_call: NA; j_call: TRBJ2-5; v_call: TRBV6-5; cdr3_nt: TGTGCCACCTTCCCCACCGAGAGTGGGACCCAGTACTTC; cdr3_aa: CATFPTESGTQYF
clone_size: NA; d_call: NA; j_call: TRBJ2-1; v_call: TRBV7-3; cdr3_nt: TGTGCCAGCAGCTTGGTCCTAGGGGATGAGCAGTTCTTC; cdr3_aa: CASSLVLGDEQFF
clone_size: NA; d_call: NA; j_call: TRBJ1-4; v_call: TRBV6-2/TRBV6-3; cdr3_nt: TGTGCCAGCAGTTACGATCCCGGTCCAGAGAGACGGGGGAAACTGTTTTTT; cdr3_aa: CASSYDPGPERRGKLFF
clone_size: NA; d_call: NA; j_call: TRBJ1-2; v_call: TRBV14; cdr3_nt: TGTGCCAGCAGCCTTTCCAGGGGAGATGGCTACACCTTC; cdr3_aa: CASSLSRGDGYTF
clone_size: NA; d_call: TRBD1; j_call: TRBJ2-7; v_call: TRBV3-1/TRBV3-2; cdr3_nt: TGTGCCAGCAGCCGGACCGGGACAGGAGGATACGAGCAGTACTTC; cdr3_aa: CASSRTGTGGYEQYF
clone_size: once; d_call: TRBD1; j_call: TRBJ2-5; v_call: TRBV11-2; cdr3_nt: TGTGCCAGCAGCTCTCGGGGACAGGGCGGAGGAGAGACCCAGTACTTC; cdr3_aa: CASSSRGQGGGETQYF
clone_size: NA; d_call: NA; j_call: TRBJ2-3; v_call: TRBV19; cdr3_nt: TGTGCCAGTCGAATGTGGGGAGAGGACACAGATACGCAGTATTTT; cdr3_aa: CASRMWGEDTDTQYF
clone_size: NA; d_call: NA; j_call: TRBJ2-2; v_call: TRBV24-1; cdr3_nt: TGTGCCACCAGTGATGGGAGACAGGACACCGGGGAGCTGTTTTTT; cdr3_aa: CATSDGRQDTGELFF
clone_size: NA; d_call: NA; j_call: TRBJ1-2; v_call: TRBV6-5; cdr3_nt: TGTGCCAGCAGCGCCCAGGGTAGGCGCTACACCTTC; cdr3_aa: CASSAQGRRYTF
clone_size: NA; d_call: NA; j_call: TRBJ2-5; v_call: TRBV5-1; cdr3_nt: TGCGCCAGCAGCCCGGGGGACCAAACGCGGGAGACCCAGTACTTC; cdr3_aa: CASSPGDQTRETQYF
clone_size: once; d_call: NA; j_call: TRBJ2-3; v_call: TRBV7-3; cdr3_nt: TGTGCCAGCAGCCAGATGACGGCTAGCCGGGCGGATACGCAGTATTTT; cdr3_aa: CASSQMTASRADTQYF
clone_size: NA; d_call: NA; j_call: TRBJ2-7; v_call: TRBV6-1; cdr3_nt: TGTGCCAGCAGTGAGGACAAAACCTACGAGCAGTACTTC; cdr3_aa: CASSEDKTYEQYF
clone_size: NA; d_call: TRBD1; j_call: TRBJ1-5; v_call: TRBV19; cdr3_nt: TGTGCCAGTAGTATTACCGGGACAGGGCTTGGTACTCAGCCCCAGCATTTT; cdr3_aa: CASSITGTGLGTQPQHF
clone_size: NA; d_call: NA; j_call: TRBJ2-7; v_call: TRBV7-8; cdr3_nt: TGTGCCAGCAGCTTCAGGGAATCGGGCGAGCAGTACTTC; cdr3_aa: CASSFRESGEQYF
clone_size: NA; d_call: NA; j_call: TRBJ2-2; v_call: TRBV6-6; cdr3_nt: TGTGCCAGCAGTTATACAGGTCTGAACACCGGGGAGCTGTTTTTT; cdr3_aa: CASSYTGLNTGELFF
clone_size: NA; d_call: NA; j_call: TRBJ2-3; v_call: TRBV5-1; cdr3_nt: TGCGCCAGCAGCTTGGCGGGGGTGTTCACAGATACGCAGTATTTT; cdr3_aa: CASSLAGVFTDTQYF
clone_size: NA; d_call: NA; j_call: TRBJ2-4; v_call: TRBV3-1/TRBV3-2; cdr3_nt: TGTGCCAGCAGCCCGTGGACAGACATAGCCAAAAACATTCAGTACTTC; cdr3_aa: CASSPWTDIAKNIQYF
clone_size: few; d_call: NA; j_call: TRBJ2-2; v_call: TRBV6-5; cdr3_nt: TGTGCCAGCAGGGCCTTTGTTGGCACCGGGGAGCTGTTTTTT; cdr3_aa: CASRAFVGTGELFF
clone_size: NA; d_call: NA; j_call: TRBJ1-4; v_call: TRBV6-1; cdr3_nt: TGTGCCAGCAGTGAAGTCAGATCAACTAATGAAAAACTGTTTTTT; cdr3_aa: CASSEVRSTNEKLFF
clone_size: NA; d_call: NA; j_call: TRBJ2-7; v_call: TRBV5-4; cdr3_nt: TGTGCCAGCAGCGCCGGTATGAACGAGCAGTACTTC; cdr3_aa: CASSAGMNEQYF
clone_size: NA; d_call: NA; j_call: TRBJ1-1; v_call: TRBV7-3; cdr3_nt: TGTGCCAGCAGCTTAACCGGCAGGGAGAACACTGAAGCTTTCTTT; cdr3_aa: CASSLTGRENTEAFF
clone_size: NA; d_call: TRBD1; j_call: TRBJ1-1; v_call: TRBV6-2/TRBV6-3; cdr3_nt: TGTGCCAGCAGTCAAGGGGGCTCATTCATGAACACTGAAGCTTTCTTT; cdr3_aa: CASSQGGSFMNTEAFF
clone_size: once; d_call: NA; j_call: TRBJ2-5; v_call: TRBV7-8; cdr3_nt: TGTGCCAGCAAAGGGGCTGGGGAGACCCAGTACTTC; cdr3_aa: CASKGAGETQYF
clone_size: NA; d_call: NA; j_call: TRBJ1-1; v_call: TRBV10-2; cdr3_nt: TGCGCCAGCAGCCCAGGACAGCTCCGTAGGGGCACTGAAGCTTTCTTT; cdr3_aa: CASSPGQLRRGTEAFF
clone_size: NA; d_call: TRBD1; j_call: TRBJ2-5; v_call: TRBV3-1/TRBV3-2; cdr3_nt: TGTGCCAGCAGCCAGCCCGGACAGGGGTATACGACCCAGTACTTC; cdr3_aa: CASSQPGQGYTTQYF
clone_size: NA; d_call: NA; j_call: TRBJ2-1; v_call: TRBV30; cdr3_nt: TGTGCCTGGAGTCGCGGGGGCGGGGATGAGCAGTTCTTC; cdr3_aa: CAWSRGGGDEQFF
clone_size: NA; d_call: NA; j_call: TRBJ2-1; v_call: TRBV29-1; cdr3_nt: TGCAGCGTTCAAATGGCTGTGGCGGGGGCAGGGTTCTTC; cdr3_aa: CSVQMAVAGAGFF
clone_size: NA; d_call: NA; j_call: TRBJ2-5; v_call: TRBV7-3; cdr3_nt: TGTGCCAGCAGCTTAAGTCCCAGAAAACAAGAGACCCAGTACTTC; cdr3_aa: CASSLSPRKQETQYF
clone_size: NA; d_call: TRBD1; j_call: TRBJ2-1; v_call: TRBV29-1; cdr3_nt: TGCAGCGTTGAAGGACAGGGGATTTACAATGAGCAGTTCTTC; cdr3_aa: CSVEGQGIYNEQFF
clone_size: NA; d_call: TRBD1; j_call: TRBJ1-5; v_call: TRBV19; cdr3_nt: TGTGCCAGTAGTCGCCGGGACAGCGATTTTCAGCATTTT; cdr3_aa: CASSRRDSDFQHF
clone_size: NA; d_call: TRBD1; j_call: TRBJ2-1; v_call: TRBV5-4; cdr3_nt: TGTGCCAGCAGCTACGTAACAGGGGCATTTTACAATGAGCAGTTCTTC; cdr3_aa: CASSYVTGAFYNEQFF
clone_size: NA; d_call: TRBD2; j_call: TRBJ2-7; v_call: TRBV10-2; cdr3_nt: TGCGCCAGTAGTCCGAGCGGGGGGGCCTACGAGCAGTACTTC; cdr3_aa: CASSPSGGAYEQYF
clone_size: NA; d_call: TRBD2; j_call: TRBJ2-1; v_call: TRBV6-2/TRBV6-3; cdr3_nt: TGTGCCAGCAGTCCCCCCGGTAGGGCAGCGGGGGGGCCGGAGTTCTTC; cdr3_aa: CASSPPGRAAGGPEFF
clone_size: NA; d_call: TRBD2; j_call: TRBJ2-7; v_call: TRBV5-6; cdr3_nt: TGTGCCAGCAGCTTAGCGGGGGGTGAGTACGAGCAGTACTTC; cdr3_aa: CASSLAGGEYEQYF
clone_size: NA; d_call: NA; j_call: TRBJ2-6; v_call: TRBV7-8; cdr3_nt: TGTGCCAGCAGCTTAGGCGGTCCCTCTGGGGCCAACGTCCTGACTTTC; cdr3_aa: CASSLGGPSGANVLTF
clone_size: NA; d_call: NA; j_call: TRBJ2-7; v_call: TRBV7-6; cdr3_nt: TGTGCCAGCAGCTTAGAAAAACTCGTAGCCTACGAGCAGTACTTC; cdr3_aa: CASSLEKLVAYEQYF
clone_size: NA; d_call: NA; j_call: TRBJ1-1; v_call: TRBV4-2; cdr3_nt: TGTGCCAGCAGCCAAGATGACGGGTTTGGCGACACTGAAGCTTTCTTT; cdr3_aa: CASSQDDGFGDTEAFF
clone_size: few; d_call: NA; j_call: TRBJ1-3; v_call: TRBV13; cdr3_nt: TGTGCCAGCAGCTTGGGACTCTCCTCTGGAAACACCATATATTTT; cdr3_aa: CASSLGLSSGNTIYF
clone_size: NA; d_call: TRBD1; j_call: TRBJ2-5; v_call: TRBV5-1; cdr3_nt: TGCGCCAGCAGCCCGGGACAGGCCCCGGGGCAAGAGACCCAGTACTTC; cdr3_aa: CASSPGQAPGQETQYF
clone_size: NA; d_call: NA; j_call: TRBJ1-2; v_call: TRBV24-1; cdr3_nt: TGTGCCACCAGTCAAGGGGGAAATGGCTACACCTTC; cdr3_aa: CATSQGGNGYTF
clone_size: NA; d_call: NA; j_call: TRBJ2-5; v_call: TRBV27; cdr3_nt: TGTGCCAGCAGTTTGAACGGGGGGCACCAAGAGACCCAGTACTTC; cdr3_aa: CASSLNGGHQETQYF
clone_size: NA; d_call: NA; j_call: TRBJ2-2; v_call: TRBV27; cdr3_nt: TGTGCCAGCAGTTCCCCGGCTAGCAGATCGAACACCGGGGAGCTGTTTTTT; cdr3_aa: CASSSPASRSNTGELFF
clone_size: NA; d_call: TRBD1; j_call: TRBJ1-5; v_call: TRBV30; cdr3_nt: TGTGCCTGGATAAAACAGGGGGCGGTGAGAAGCAATCAGCCCCAGCATTTT; cdr3_aa: CAWIKQGAVRSNQPQHF
clone_size: once; d_call: TRBD2; j_call: TRBJ2-3; v_call: TRBV30; cdr3_nt: TGTGCCTGGAGCCCGGGACTAGCTATGGGGGGTACGCAGTATTTT; cdr3_aa: CAWSPGLAMGGTQYF
clone_size: NA; d_call: TRBD1; j_call: TRBJ1-4; v_call: TRBV3-1/TRBV3-2; cdr3_nt: TGTGCCAGCAGCCAAGGGGACAGGGGATACACTAATGAAAAACTGTTTTTT; cdr3_aa: CASSQGDRGYTNEKLFF